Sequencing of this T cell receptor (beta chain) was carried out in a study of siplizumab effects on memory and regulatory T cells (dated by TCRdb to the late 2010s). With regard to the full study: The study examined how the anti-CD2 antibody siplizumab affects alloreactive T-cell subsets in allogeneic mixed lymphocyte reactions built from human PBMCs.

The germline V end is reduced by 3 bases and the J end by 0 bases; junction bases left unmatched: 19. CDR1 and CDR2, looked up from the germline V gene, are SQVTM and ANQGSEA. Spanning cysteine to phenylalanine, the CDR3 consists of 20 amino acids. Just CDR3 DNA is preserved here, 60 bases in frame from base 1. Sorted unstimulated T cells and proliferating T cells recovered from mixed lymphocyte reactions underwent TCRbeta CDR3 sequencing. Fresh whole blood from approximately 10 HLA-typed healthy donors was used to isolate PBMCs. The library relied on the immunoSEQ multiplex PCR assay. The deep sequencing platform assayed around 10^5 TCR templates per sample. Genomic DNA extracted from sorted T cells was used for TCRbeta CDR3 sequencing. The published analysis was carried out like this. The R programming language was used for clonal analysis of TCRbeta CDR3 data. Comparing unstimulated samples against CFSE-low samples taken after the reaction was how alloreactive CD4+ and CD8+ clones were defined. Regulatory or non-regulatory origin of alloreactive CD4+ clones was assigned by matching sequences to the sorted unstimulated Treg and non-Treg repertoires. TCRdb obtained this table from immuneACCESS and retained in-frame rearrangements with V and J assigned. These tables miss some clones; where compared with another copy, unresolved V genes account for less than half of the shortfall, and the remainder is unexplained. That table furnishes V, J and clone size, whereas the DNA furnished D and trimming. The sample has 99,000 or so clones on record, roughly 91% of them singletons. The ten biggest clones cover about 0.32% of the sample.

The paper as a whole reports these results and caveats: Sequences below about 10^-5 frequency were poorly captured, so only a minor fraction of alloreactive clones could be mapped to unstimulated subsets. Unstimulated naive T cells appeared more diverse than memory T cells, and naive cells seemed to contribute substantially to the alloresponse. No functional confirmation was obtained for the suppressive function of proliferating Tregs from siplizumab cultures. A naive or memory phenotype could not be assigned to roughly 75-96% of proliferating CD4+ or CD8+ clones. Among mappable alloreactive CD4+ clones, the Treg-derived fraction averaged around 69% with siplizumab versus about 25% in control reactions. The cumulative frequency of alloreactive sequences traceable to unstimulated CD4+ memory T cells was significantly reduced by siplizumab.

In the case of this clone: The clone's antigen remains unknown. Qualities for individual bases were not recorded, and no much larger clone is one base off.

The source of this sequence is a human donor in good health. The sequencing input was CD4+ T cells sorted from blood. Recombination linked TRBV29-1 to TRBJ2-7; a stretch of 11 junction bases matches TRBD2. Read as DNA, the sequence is TGCAGCGTTGATCTAGCTCCCGGGACTAGCGGTTCTGCTAGCTCCTACGAGCAGTACTTC. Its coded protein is CSVDLAPGTSGSASSYEQYF.